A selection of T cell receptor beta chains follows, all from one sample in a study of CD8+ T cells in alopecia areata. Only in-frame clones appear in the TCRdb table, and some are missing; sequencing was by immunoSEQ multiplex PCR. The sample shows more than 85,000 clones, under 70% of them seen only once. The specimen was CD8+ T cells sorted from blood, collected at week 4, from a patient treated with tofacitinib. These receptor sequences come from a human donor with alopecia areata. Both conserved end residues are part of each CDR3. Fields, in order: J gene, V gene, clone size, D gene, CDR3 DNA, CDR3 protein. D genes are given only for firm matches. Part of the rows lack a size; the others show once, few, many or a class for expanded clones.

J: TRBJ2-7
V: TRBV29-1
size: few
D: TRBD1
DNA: TGCAGCGTTGTCTTGGGACAGGGGGCCCTCTTTCCCTACGAGCAGTACTTC
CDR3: CSVVLGQGALFPYEQYF

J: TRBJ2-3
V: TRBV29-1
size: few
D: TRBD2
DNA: TGCAGCGCTGGGGGACTAGCGGAACTAGATCGCACAGATACGCAGTATTTT
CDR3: CSAGGLAELDRTDTQYF

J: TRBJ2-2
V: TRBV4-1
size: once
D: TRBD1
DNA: TGCGCCAGCAGCCAATACGGGACAGGGAACACCGGGGAGCTGTTTTTT
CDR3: CASSQYGTGNTGELFF

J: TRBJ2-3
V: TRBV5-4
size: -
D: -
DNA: TGTGCCAGCAGCTTCTGGAGGCTCTCCCCTTATACGCAGTATTTT
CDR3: CASSFWRLSPYTQYF

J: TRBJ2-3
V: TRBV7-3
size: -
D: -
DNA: TGTGCCAGCAGCTTGTCAGGCGGAGCGACAGATACGCAGTATTTT
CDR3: CASSLSGGATDTQYF

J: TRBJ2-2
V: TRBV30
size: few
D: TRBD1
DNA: TGTGCCTGTGGGACAGGGAACACCGGGGAGCTGTTTTTT
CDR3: CACGTGNTGELFF

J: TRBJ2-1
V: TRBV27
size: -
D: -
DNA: TGTGCCAGCAGCGCTAGTGTCAATGAGCAGTTCTTC
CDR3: CASSASVNEQFF

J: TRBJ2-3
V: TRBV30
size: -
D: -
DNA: TGTGCCTGGAGCCAGAGTAGCCCTGATACGCAGTATTTT
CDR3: CAWSQSSPDTQYF

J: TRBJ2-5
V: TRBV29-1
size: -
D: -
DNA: TGCAGCGTTGAAGGGGCCGGGGAACAAGAGACCCAGTACTTC
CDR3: CSVEGAGEQETQYF

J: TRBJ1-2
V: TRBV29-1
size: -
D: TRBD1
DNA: TGCAGCGTTCAAGACAGGGTATATGGCTACACCTTC
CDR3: CSVQDRVYGYTF

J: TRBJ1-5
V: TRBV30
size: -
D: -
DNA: TGTGCCTGGAGCGACCTCGGACTGAGCAATCAGCCCCAGCATTTT
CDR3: CAWSDLGLSNQPQHF

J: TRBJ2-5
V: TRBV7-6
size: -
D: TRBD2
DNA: TGTGCCAGCAGCTTTTTTACTAGCGGGGACGTGGAGACCCAGTACTTC
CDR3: CASSFFTSGDVETQYF

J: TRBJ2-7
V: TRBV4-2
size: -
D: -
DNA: TGTGCCAGCAGCCCTACGGGAATTTTCGACGAGCAGTACTTC
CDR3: CASSPTGIFDEQYF

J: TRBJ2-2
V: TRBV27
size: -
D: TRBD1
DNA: TGTGCCAGCAGTCAGAACAGGGGGCTATCGGGGGAGCTGTTTTTT
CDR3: CASSQNRGLSGELFF

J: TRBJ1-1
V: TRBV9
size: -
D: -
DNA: TGTGCCAGCAGCGTAGGCAGTGGGGGCACTGAAGCTTTCTTT
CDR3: CASSVGSGGTEAFF

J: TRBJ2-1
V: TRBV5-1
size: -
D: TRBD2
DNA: TGCGCCAGCAGCTTGGGAGTCACTAGCGGAAGCTCCTACAATGAGCAGTTCTTC
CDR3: CASSLGVTSGSSYNEQFF

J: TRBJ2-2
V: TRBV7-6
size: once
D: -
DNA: TGTGCCAGCACCTGGGGGCAGGGTAGCGCCGGGGAGCTGTTTTTT
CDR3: CASTWGQGSAGELFF

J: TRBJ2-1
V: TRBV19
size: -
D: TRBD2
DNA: TGTGCCAGTAGTCCTCGGCGGGGGTCGCTCTACAATGAGCAGTTCTTC
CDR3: CASSPRRGSLYNEQFF

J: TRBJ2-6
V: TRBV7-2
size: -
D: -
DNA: TGTGCCAGCACCCCCCTCGGGGGCTCTGGGGCCAACGTCCTGACTTTC
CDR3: CASTPLGGSGANVLTF

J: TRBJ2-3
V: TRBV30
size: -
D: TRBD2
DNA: TGTGCCTGGAGCGTCGGACTAGCCCTCACAGATACGCAGTATTTT
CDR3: CAWSVGLALTDTQYF

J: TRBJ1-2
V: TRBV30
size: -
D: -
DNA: TGTGCCTGGAGTGTATCGGGGTTTAACTATGGCTACACCTTC
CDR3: CAWSVSGFNYGYTF

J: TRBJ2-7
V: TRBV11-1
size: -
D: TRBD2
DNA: TGTGCCAGCAGCCCAATGGGGACTAACTACGAGCAGTACTTC
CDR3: CASSPMGTNYEQYF

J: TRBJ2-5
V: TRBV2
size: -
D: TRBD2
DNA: TGTGCCAGCTCCTGGTCGCTAGCGGATCCCCCGGTGGAGACCCAGTACTTC
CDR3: CASSWSLADPPVETQYF

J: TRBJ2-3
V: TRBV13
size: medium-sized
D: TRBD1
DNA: TGTGCCAGCAGCTACAACGAGGGGGCCAGGGTTTGGTTGGCAGATACGCAGTATTTT
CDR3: CASSYNEGARVWLADTQYF

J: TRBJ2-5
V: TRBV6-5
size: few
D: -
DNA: TGTGCCAGCAGTTCATTGGCTAGCCAAGAGACCCAGTACTTC
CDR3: CASSSLASQETQYF

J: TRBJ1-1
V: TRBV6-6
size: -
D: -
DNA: TGTGCCAGCAGTTACGAGGGCACTGAAGCTTTCTTT
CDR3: CASSYEGTEAFF

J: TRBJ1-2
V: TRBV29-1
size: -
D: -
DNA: TGCAGCGTTGCCACGAACTCACCTGGCCTTAACTATGGCTACACCTTC
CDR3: CSVATNSPGLNYGYTF

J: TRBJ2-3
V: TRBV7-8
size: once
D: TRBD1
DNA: TGTGCCAGCAGCTCCCTAGGACAGGGAGCGACAGATACGCAGTATTTT
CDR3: CASSSLGQGATDTQYF

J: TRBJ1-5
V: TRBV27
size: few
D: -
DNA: TGTGCCAGCAGCCCGTTAGGCAATCAGCCCCAGCATTTT
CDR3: CASSPLGNQPQHF

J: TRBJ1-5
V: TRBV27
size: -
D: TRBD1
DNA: TGTGCCAGCAGTCAGATCGCTGTTACAGGGGGCGATCAGCCCCAGCATTTT
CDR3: CASSQIAVTGGDQPQHF

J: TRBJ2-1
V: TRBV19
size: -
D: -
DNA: TGTGCCAGTAGTATCAGGGACTTTTACAATGAGCAGTTCTTC
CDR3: CASSIRDFYNEQFF

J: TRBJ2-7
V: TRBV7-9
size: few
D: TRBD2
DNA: TGTGCCAGCAGCTCTGGACTAGCGGGAGAGTACGAGCAGTACTTC
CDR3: CASSSGLAGEYEQYF

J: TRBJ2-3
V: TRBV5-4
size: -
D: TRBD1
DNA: TGTGCCATCAAAGGGGGCATCATCACAGATACGCAGTATTTT
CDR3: CAIKGGIITDTQYF

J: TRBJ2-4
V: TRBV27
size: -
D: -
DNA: TGTGCCAGCAGCCTCAATGCCAAAAACATTCAGTACTTC
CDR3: CASSLNAKNIQYF

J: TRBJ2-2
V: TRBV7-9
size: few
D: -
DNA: TGTGCCAGCAGCGTAACCGGGGAGCTGTTTTTT
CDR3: CASSVTGELFF

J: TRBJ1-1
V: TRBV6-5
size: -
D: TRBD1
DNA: TGTGCCAGCAGTTCGACAGGGCTGAACACTGAAGCTTTCTTT
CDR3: CASSSTGLNTEAFF

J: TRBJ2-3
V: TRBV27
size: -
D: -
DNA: TGTGCCAGCAGTTTATCCGGGAATACAGATACGCAGTATTTT
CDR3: CASSLSGNTDTQYF

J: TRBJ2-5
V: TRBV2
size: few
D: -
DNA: TGTGCCAGCACCGGTGAGGTGGGAGCTGGTGAGACCCAGTACTTC
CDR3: CASTGEVGAGETQYF

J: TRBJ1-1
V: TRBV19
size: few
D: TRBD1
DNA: TGTGCCAGTAGTGGGACAGAAGTGAACACTGAAGCTTTCTTT
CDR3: CASSGTEVNTEAFF

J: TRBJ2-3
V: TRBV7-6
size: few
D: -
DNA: TGTGCCAGCAGCCTTAGTTCGGGATACCGCACAGATACGCAGTATTTT
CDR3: CASSLSSGYRTDTQYF

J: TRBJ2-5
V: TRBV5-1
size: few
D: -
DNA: TGCGCCAGCAGCTTCGTCGCCCCCACCGATGAGACCCAGTACTTC
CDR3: CASSFVAPTDETQYF

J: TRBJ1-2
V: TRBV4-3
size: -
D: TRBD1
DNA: TGCGCCAGCAGCCAGGATCGGGGACAGGGGGAATACACCTTC
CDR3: CASSQDRGQGEYTF

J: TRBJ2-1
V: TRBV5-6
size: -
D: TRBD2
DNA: TGTGCCAGCAGCTGGGAGATGACTAGCGGGGCCTACAATGAGCAGTTCTTC
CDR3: CASSWEMTSGAYNEQFF

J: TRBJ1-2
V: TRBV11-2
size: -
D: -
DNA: TGTGCCAGCAGCCCCTCGGGGGGCGGGAACTATGGCTACACCTTC
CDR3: CASSPSGGGNYGYTF

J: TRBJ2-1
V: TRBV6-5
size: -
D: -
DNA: TGTGCCAGCAGGGGGTATAGGGATGGCAATGAGCAGTTCTTC
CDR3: CASRGYRDGNEQFF

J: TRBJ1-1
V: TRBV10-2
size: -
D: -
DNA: TGCGCCAGCAGTGAGGAGGCTAACTTGAACACTGAAGCTTTCTTT
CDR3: CASSEEANLNTEAFF

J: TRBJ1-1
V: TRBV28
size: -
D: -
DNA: TGTGCCAGCAGTCATGACCCAATGACAGCCCAGAACACTGAAGCTTTCTTT
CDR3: CASSHDPMTAQNTEAFF

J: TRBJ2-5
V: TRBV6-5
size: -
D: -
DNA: TGTGCCAGCAGTGATCTGGGGGAGACCCAGTACTTC
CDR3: CASSDLGETQYF

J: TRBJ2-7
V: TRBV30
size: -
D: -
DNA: TGTGCCTGGAGTGGAATAGGGAAATCGTACGAGCAGTACTTC
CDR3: CAWSGIGKSYEQYF